Below, 20 T cell receptor beta chains from the same sample are listed, as sequenced in a study of blood T cells in healthy people across ages. It was with a sample-barcoded 5' primer and a J-beta primer mix that a second PCR of roughly 7 to 12 cycles was run. TCRdb ran MiXCR on the 5' RACE reads and lists one entry per CDR3 protein. Among more than 1,400,000 distinct CDR3 sequences, approximately 40% were seen once, and the ten largest hold 7.9%. The sample was blood. The receptors come from a woman under 30 in good health.

This rearrangement joins TRBV5-1 to TRBJ2-5; 8 nucleotides line up with TRBD2. The CDR3 loop spans 15 amino acids. With 1 base clipped from V and 11 bases from J, the junction kept 13 bases outside the gene matches. Germline V gene sequence: CDR1 SGHRS, CDR2 YFSETQ. The CDR3 is CASSLTSGSPNEQYF. The CDR3 DNA reads TGCGCCAGCAGCTTGACTAGCGGCAGCCCCAATGAGCAGTACTTC.

The chain joins TRBV7-9 to TRBJ1-2, with D uncertain. Trimming took off 5 bases at V and 7 bases at J, with 14 bases between the two ends. The germline CDR1 and CDR2 sequences are SEHNR and FQNEAQ (reference sequence). The CDR3 is 13 residues long. The CDR3, as DNA: TGTGCCAGCAGCGACCAAGCAGGCGCTGGCTACACCTTC. Protein: CASSDQAGAGYTF.

The gene calls are TRBV7-9 and TRBJ1-6; 7 bases match TRBD1. Germline V lookup: CDR1 SEHNR, CDR2 FQNEAQ (reference sequence). Unmatched junction bases numbered 12, after V lost 5 bases and J lost 2 bases. CDR3 length equals 18 residues. In nucleotides, the CDR3 is TGTGCCAGCAGCCTCGTCATCACAGGGGCTACCTATAATTCACCCCTCCACTTT. This gives the protein CASSLVITGATYNSPLHF.

This clonotype has ten or more counts. V usage is TRBV12-5 and J usage is TRBJ2-5; D gene unclear. CDR3 length equals 12 residues. Germline loops: CDR1 LGHNT, CDR2 FRNRAP. The germline V and J ends were trimmed by 7 bases and 5 bases, with 11 bases remaining between them. CDR3: CASALPEETQYF. The CDR3 DNA reads as TGTGCTAGTGCCCTCCCAGAGGAGACCCAGTACTTC.

As concerns this clonotype: Its ends do not fully match the called genes, so a read error is possible. The V gene is TRBV4-1, the J gene TRBJ2-7, with 7 bases that match TRBD2. There are 16 residues in the CDR3. Germline values: CDR1 MGHRA, CDR2 YSYEKL. CDR3 region: CAGSQERGDGSYEQYF. The CDR3 DNA is TGCGCCGGCAGCCAAGAACGGGGGGATGGGTCCTACGAGCAGTACTTC.

The rearrangement uses TRBV2 and TRBJ2-3, with 11 bases matching TRBD2. CDR1 and CDR2 (germline): SNHLY, FYNNEI. V lost 5 bases and J lost 5; bases outside the gene matches: 0. The CDR3 contains 13 residues. The CDR3 protein is CASSTSGGDTQYF. The CDR3 DNA sequence: TGTGCCAGCAGTACTAGCGGGGGAGATACGCAGTATTTT. Complete variable domain (other parts from reference TRBV2 and TRBJ2-3): EPEVTQTPSHQVTQMGQEVILRCVPISNHLYFYWYRQILGQKVEFLVSFYNNEISEKSEIFDDQFSVERPDGSNFTLKIRSTKLEDSAMYFCASSTSGGDTQYFGPGTRLTVL.

V is TRBV12-3 or TRBV12-4 and J is TRBJ2-1, with 8 nucleotides matching TRBD2. Trimming removed 5 bases from V and 5 bases from J; junction bases left unmatched: 11. The CDR3 length is 16 residues. CDR3 loop: CASSAQAGVSHNEQFF. DNA for the CDR3: TGTGCCAGCAGTGCCCAAGCGGGAGTTTCCCACAATGAGCAGTTCTTC.

The V gene is TRBV20-1, the J gene TRBJ2-3; 9 nucleotides agree with TRBD2. Losses at the gene ends were 4 bases for V and 3 bases for J; bases not matched to a gene: 8. The CDR3 is 15 amino acids. Germline CDR1 reads DFQATT; CDR2 reads SNEGSKA (reference sequence). The DNA for the CDR3 is TGCAGTGCTAAAATAGCGGGAGCGGGGACAGATACGCAGTATTTT. Amino acid sequence: CSAKIAGAGTDTQYF.

A few counts support this clonotype. The chain joins TRBV6-6 to TRBJ2-1; D is perhaps TRBD2 (6 bases). CDR1 and CDR2 (germline): MNHNY, SVGAGI (reference sequence). The CDR3 loop spans 15 amino acids. The V and J ends lost 6 bases and 5 bases respectively, with 17 bases between them. The CDR3 DNA follows: TGTGCCAGCAGGTTCTGGGGGAGGCCTAACAATGAGCAGTTCTTC. Its protein is CASRFWGRPNNEQFF.

The V and J genes are TRBV27 and TRBJ2-4, with TRBD2 identical over 11 bases. The V gene's germline CDR1 is MNHEY and CDR2 SMNVEV (reference sequence). V trimming: 4 bases; J trimming: 0 bases; junction bases outside the gene matches: 8. The CDR3 totals 18 residues. CDR3 DNA: TGTGCCAGCAGTTCACTAGCGGGGGTTCCCCTAGCCAAAAACATTCAGTACTTC. This codes for CASSSLAGVPLAKNIQYF.

The chain is built from TRBV5-1 and TRBJ1-1, with D possibly being TRBD1 (6 bases). Trimming removed 0 bases from V and 0 bases from J, with 9 bases in between. Germline V gene lookup returns CDR1 SGHRS and CDR2 YFSETQ. This CDR3 has 15 amino acids. CDR3 bases: TGCGCCAGCAGCTTGGTCGAGGGGGTGAACACTGAAGCTTTCTTT. Translation gives CASSLVEGVNTEAFF.

The chain has TRBV6-6 and TRBJ2-5; D is tentatively TRBD1 or TRBD2 (5 bases each). The V gene lost 6 bases and the J gene lost 5 bases, with 19 bases spanning the gap. Germline loops: CDR1 MNHNY, CDR2 SVGAGI (reference sequence). This CDR3 has 15 residues. The DNA of the CDR3 is TGTGCCAGCAGGAAAGCCGGGACGCAGCAGGAGACCCAGTACTTC. This gives the protein CASRKAGTQQETQYF.

This chain connects TRBV27 to TRBJ2-1; tentative D call: TRBD2 (6 bases). The J call is uncertain, as TRBJ2-7 better fits the DNA end. Germline V CDR1 and CDR2: MNHEY, SMNVEV (reference sequence). The CDR3 is 14 amino acids. CDR3 sequence (DNA): TGTGCCAGCAGTCGGGAGCTACCGTACAATGAGCAGTACTTC. This gives the protein CASSRELPYNEQYF.

This clonotype is a singleton in its sample. A read error may be the cause here, since a much bigger clone is one base away. The chain is built from TRBV29-1 and TRBJ2-3; D unresolved. CDR3 length: 12 amino acids. The germline CDR1 and CDR2 sequences are SQVTM and ANQGSEA. The V gene lost 8 bases and the J gene lost 0 bases, with 9 bases spanning the gap. The DNA for the CDR3 is TGCAGCTTAACGGCAAGCACAGATACGCAGTATTTT. Its translation: CSLTASTDTQYF.

The rearrangement uses TRBV10-3 and TRBJ1-1; D is uncertain. This CDR3 is 13 amino acids long. Trimming pared 6 bases from V and 8 bases from J, leaving 16 bases between. Germline CDR1 and CDR2: ENHRY and SYGVKD. For the CDR3, the DNA is TGTGCCATCAGGGCTAGACGGGAGAACGAAGCTTTCTTT. It codes for CAIRARRENEAFF.

This chain uses TRBV20-1 with TRBJ1-2; D possibly corresponds to TRBD1 (6 bases). Germline assignment: CDR1 DFQATT and CDR2 SNEGSKA (reference sequence). The CDR3 extends over 15 amino acids. The V and J ends lost 1 base and 5 bases respectively, with 17 bases between them. CDR3 nucleotides: TGCAGTGCTAGAGTTCCCCTTACAGGGCGGTATGGCTACACCTTC. The encoded protein is CSARVPLTGRYGYTF.

V is TRBV12-3 or TRBV12-4 and J is TRBJ2-3; TRBD2 matches 9 bases. The trim removed 3 bases at V and 7 bases at J, leaving 14 bases unmatched. This CDR3 region has 17 residues. CDR3 region: CASSLKGLAGPRNTQYF. In DNA, the CDR3 is TGTGCCAGCAGTTTGAAGGGGCTAGCGGGGCCCCGGAATACGCAGTATTTT.

Only one count was recorded for this clonotype. The rearrangement joins TRBV20-1 to TRBJ2-6; TRBD1 matches at 7 bases. Germline V gene lookup returns CDR1 DFQATT and CDR2 SNEGSKA (reference sequence). The CDR3 runs to 16 residues. Trimming removed 6 bases from V and 3 bases from J; junction bases left unmatched: 11. CDR3 residues: CSAKTGVRGGANVLTF. The CDR3 DNA reads TGCAGTGCAAAAACAGGGGTACGAGGTGGGGCCAACGTCCTGACTTTC.

Only one count was recorded for this clonotype. This sequence joins TRBV19 and TRBJ2-7; D is uncertain. The CDR3 spans 13 residues. From germline, CDR1 is LNHDA and CDR2 SQIVND (reference sequence). V lost 1 base to trimming and J lost 7 bases, with 11 bases between them. The CDR3 bases are TGTGCCAGTAGTATAGCGTTATACAATGAGCAGTACTTC. Translated: CASSIALYNEQYF.

Concerning this clonotype itself: A junction boundary mismatches the germline segment, possibly from a read error. V usage is TRBV20-1 and J usage is TRBJ2-5; 7 nucleotides align to TRBD1. The closer fit of TRBJ2-7 to the DNA end suggests the J call may be wrong. This CDR3 contains 15 residues. Germline V gene lookup returns CDR1 DFQATT and CDR2 SNEGSKA (reference sequence). The CDR3 DNA sequence: TGCAGCGCTAGAGCTTCGGGACAGAGAACCTACGAGCAGTACTTC. Translating gives CSARASGQRTYEQYF.